Below, 29 T cell receptor beta chains from the same sample are listed, as sequenced in a study of CD8 T cells in Susac syndrome. Random-hexamer reverse transcription was applied to 0.5 to 1 ug RNA. TCRdb fed the immunoSEQ multiplex PCR reads into MiXCR, producing one record per CDR3 protein. The sample lists approximately 150,000 distinct CDR3 sequences, roughly 94% occurring once. Sequencing was carried out using CD4+ T cells from PBMCs. These receptors all come from a human donor in good health.

This clonotype showed up just once. The chain links TRBV12-3 or TRBV12-4 to TRBJ2-7, with 9 positions matching TRBD1. J lost 4 bases, V lost 4 bases, and 11 bases had no gene match. This CDR3 is 16 amino acids long. CDR3 nucleotides: TGTGCCAGCAGTTACACCAGGACAGGGGAGACATACGAGCAGTACTTC. This translates into CASSYTRTGETYEQYF.

This clonotype was detected only a few times. This rearrangement joins TRBV2 to TRBJ2-5; D uncertain. Germline assignment: CDR1 SNHLY and CDR2 FYNNEI. This CDR3 is built from 11 residues. V lost 3 bases to trimming and J lost 5 bases, with 4 bases between them. CDR3 sequence reads: CASSDRETQYF. The CDR3 DNA reads TGTGCCAGCAGTGATAGGGAGACCCAGTACTTC.

This chain connects TRBV3-1 to TRBJ2-7; TRBD2 aligns across 12 bases. Germline-derived CDR1 and CDR2 are LGHDT and YNNKEL (reference sequence). V gave up 8 bases and J gave up 4 bases; unmatched junction bases: 3. The CDR3 consists of 13 residues. The CDR3 is CASATSGSYEQYF. Here the CDR3 DNA reads TGTGCCAGCGCGACTAGCGGGAGTTACGAGCAGTACTTC.

The chain carries TRBV30 and TRBJ2-2; 7 positions match TRBD1. The V gene's germline CDR1 is GTSNPN and CDR2 SVGIG (reference sequence). CDR3 size: 14 residues. The CDR3 here is CALLRGPGTGELFF. The DNA for the CDR3 is TGTGCACTTCTAAGGGGGCCGGGCACCGGGGAGCTGTTTTTT.

The V call is TRBV2, the J call TRBJ1-1, with D uncertain. CDR1 is SNHLY and CDR2 is FYNNEI in the germline V gene. V lost 2 bases and J lost 0, with 4 bases in between. The CDR3 length is 13 residues. In DNA form, the CDR3 reads TGTGCCAGCAGTGAAAGGGTGAACACTGAAGCTTTCTTT. Its protein product is CASSERVNTEAFF.

CDR3 sequence: CASSVDTYQETQYF. The CDR3 nucleotides are TGCGCCAGCAGTGTGGACACGTACCAAGAGACCCAGTACTTC. The chain employs TRBV10-2 and TRBJ2-5; maybe TRBD1 (5 bases). This CDR3 has 14 amino acids. In germline, CDR1 is WSHSY, CDR2 SAAADI. The V and J ends lost 4 bases and 0 bases respectively, with 9 bases between them.

V usage is TRBV6-5 and J usage is TRBJ2-1; D uncertain. From germline, CDR1 is MNHEY and CDR2 SVGAGI. The V end lost 10 bases, the J end lost 4 bases, and 5 bases lay between the germline ends. This CDR3 comprises 10 residues. CDR3 sequence (DNA): TGTGCCACCACATACAATGAGCAGTTCTTC. The encoded protein is CATTYNEQFF.

This chain uses TRBV7-2 with TRBJ2-1; 8 bases agree with TRBD2. CDR1 and CDR2 from the germline V gene are SGHTA and FQGNSA. The CDR3 runs 15 residues. After removal of 4 bases from V and 3 bases from J, the junction contained 5 bases not matched to a gene. The CDR3 region is CASSSAGTSYNEQFF. The CDR3 DNA follows: TGTGCCAGCAGCTCCGCCGGGACTAGCTACAATGAGCAGTTCTTC.

The rearrangement links TRBV29-1 to TRBJ2-7; possible D gene TRBD2, 5 bases. CDR3 length equals 13 residues. Germline V CDR1 and CDR2: SQVTM, ANQGSEA. V was shortened by 6 bases and J by 3 bases, with 15 bases between the two germline ends. The CDR3 spells CSVGLVGSYEQYF. Here the CDR3 DNA reads TGCAGCGTAGGACTCGTAGGGAGCTACGAGCAGTACTTC.

The chain links TRBV6-6 to TRBJ2-5; either TRBD1 or TRBD2 may supply D (5 bases each). Germline V gene data show CDR1 as MNHNY and CDR2 as SVGAGI (reference sequence). This CDR3 is 13 amino acids long. V lost 10 bases and J 2 bases, leaving 14 bases between the germline ends. The CDR3 here is CAITRDPQETQYF. The CDR3, as DNA: TGTGCCATTACCCGGGACCCTCAAGAGACCCAGTACTTC.

This clonotype appeared a few times. The V and J genes are TRBV6-1 and TRBJ2-1; no firm D call. Trimming left V 5 bases short and J 7 bases short, with 6 bases between. There are 11 residues in the CDR3. CDR1 is MNHNS, CDR2 SASEGT, per germline. The CDR3 DNA sequence: TGTGCCAGCAGTCTTAAGAATGAGCAGTTCTTC. Translating gives CASSLKNEQFF.

The rearrangement joins TRBV9 to TRBJ1-2, with D possibly matching TRBD1 (6 bases). The CDR3 has 15 amino acids. Germline CDR1 is SGDLS and CDR2 is YYNGEE. Trimming removed 2 bases at V and 2 bases at J, with 13 bases between. CDR3 loop: CASSVGPDRNYGYTF. The CDR3 DNA follows: TGTGCCAGCAGCGTGGGCCCCGACAGGAACTATGGCTACACCTTC.

The rearrangement uses TRBV2 and TRBJ1-2; tentative D call: TRBD1 (5 bases). V lost 5 bases to trimming and J lost 4 bases, with 14 bases between them. The CDR3 sequence is 14 residues long. Germline V gene lookup returns CDR1 SNHLY and CDR2 FYNNEI. Here the CDR3 DNA reads TGTGCCAGCAGTCGACAGCACGACCTCTATGGCTACACCTTC. Its protein product is CASSRQHDLYGYTF.

The rearrangement uses TRBV7-2 and TRBJ2-5, with D unresolved. Trimming removed 6 bases from V and 4 bases from J, with 15 bases in between. The CDR3 contains 14 residues. Per the germline V gene, CDR1 is SGHTA and CDR2 is FQGNSA. The CDR3 coding sequence is TGTGCCAGCAGTGCAGGAACGGAGAGAGAGACCCAGTACTTC. Translating it yields CASSAGTERETQYF.

The chain joins TRBV7-9 to TRBJ2-2, with 8 bases that match TRBD2. Germline loops: CDR1 SEHNR, CDR2 FQNEAQ (reference sequence). The CDR3 runs 16 residues. The trim removed 1 base at V and 2 bases at J, leaving 3 bases unmatched. CDR3 bases: TGTGCCAGCAGCTTAGTACTAGCGGCAAACACCGGGGAGCTGTTTTTT. Protein: CASSLVLAANTGELFF.

J is TRBJ2-1 and V is TRBV19; D call uncertain. With 5 bases removed from V and 7 bases from J, the gap between germline ends came to 9 bases. Germline lookup yields CDR1 LNHDA and CDR2 SQIVND (reference sequence). This CDR3 region has 12 residues. The chain's CDR3 is CASSFQENEQFF. Written as DNA, the CDR3 is TGTGCCAGTAGTTTTCAGGAAAATGAGCAGTTCTTC.

V and J are TRBV25-1 and TRBJ2-7; D might be TRBD1 (6 bases). Germline CDR1 reads MGHDK; CDR2 reads SYGVNS. V lost 4 bases, J lost 4 bases, and 14 bases lay in between. The CDR3 has 14 residues. The CDR3, as DNA: TGTGCCAGCAGTGGGACAGTAGGTGGGTACGAGCAGTACTTC. Translation: CASSGTVGGYEQYF.

Here the CDR3 DNA reads TGTGCCAGTAGTCCTCGTCCGGGGACCGGGGCCAACGTCCTGACTTTC. Translation: CASSPRPGTGANVLTF. The chain carries TRBV19 and TRBJ2-6; D possibly matches TRBD1 or TRBD2 (5 bases each). CDR3 length: 16 amino acids. Trimming removed 5 bases at V and 4 bases at J, with 15 bases between. From germline, CDR1 is LNHDA and CDR2 SQIVND (reference sequence).

This chain links TRBV6-2 or TRBV6-3 with TRBJ2-3, with 7 bases aligning to TRBD2. The J segment lost 3 bases and the V segment lost 0 bases, leaving 9 bases of the junction unmatched. Germline CDR1 and CDR2: MNHEY and SVGEGT. The CDR3 loop spans 17 amino acids. This CDR3 is CASSYSPVGGLTDTQYF. CDR3 nucleotides: TGTGCCAGCAGTTACTCGCCGGTGGGAGGGCTTACAGATACGCAGTATTTT.

The rearrangement joins TRBV2 to TRBJ2-7, with a possible D match to TRBD2 (6 bases). V was clipped by 5 bases and J by 2 bases, with 16 bases between them. The CDR3 length is 15 residues. Germline V CDR1 and CDR2: SNHLY, FYNNEI. The CDR3 loop is CASSNAGRGAYEQYF. CDR3 DNA: TGTGCCAGCAGTAACGCGGGGCGCGGGGCCTACGAGCAGTACTTC.

The chain uses TRBV20-1 and TRBJ1-5; D unresolved. Germline values: CDR1 DFQATT, CDR2 SNEGSKA (reference sequence). Trimming took 5 bases from V and 0 from J, leaving 8 bases between them. The length of the CDR3 is 13 residues. As DNA, the CDR3 is TGCAGTGCTTCCCCCTATAGCAATCAGCCCCAGCATTTT. As protein: CSASPYSNQPQHF.

V gene TRBV6-2 or TRBV6-3 combines with J gene TRBJ2-4; D remains unclear. The CDR3 is made up of 13 amino acids. With 7 bases removed from V and 3 bases from J, the gap between germline ends came to 10 bases. Germline loops: CDR1 MNHEY, CDR2 SVGEGT. Here the CDR3 DNA reads TGTGCCAGCATGACCCTAGGCAAAAACATTCAGTACTTC. As protein: CASMTLGKNIQYF.

The genes are TRBV12-3 or TRBV12-4 and TRBJ2-1, with D hard to call. The CDR3 loop spans 15 amino acids. The V and J ends lost 2 bases and 2 bases respectively, with 10 bases between them. The CDR3 protein is CASSLIRAAYNEQFF. The CDR3 DNA is TGTGCCAGCAGTTTAATTAGGGCTGCCTACAATGAGCAGTTCTTC.

The CDR3 protein is CASSVEVVGRDTQYF. As DNA, the CDR3 is TGTGCCAGCAGCGTAGAGGTGGTCGGCAGGGATACGCAGTATTTT. The J gene is TRBJ2-3, the V gene TRBV9; D is unresolved. The germline V gene has CDR1 SGDLS and CDR2 YYNGEE. V lost 0 bases, J lost 6 bases, and 14 bases lay in between. This CDR3 has 15 residues.

This clonotype has just one count. The genes are TRBV2 and TRBJ2-7; possibly TRBD1 for D (6 bases). The CDR3 has 15 amino acids. CDR1 SNHLY and CDR2 FYNNEI come from the germline V gene. V shed 4 bases and J shed 5 bases, with 18 bases lying between them. The CDR3 loop reads CASSARDTRPDEQYF. The CDR3 nucleotides are TGTGCCAGCAGTGCCCGGGACACCCGTCCGGACGAGCAGTACTTC.

The chain carries TRBV2 and TRBJ2-7, with D possibly TRBD2 on 6 matching bases. This CDR3 is 13 amino acids long. Germline V CDR1 and CDR2: SNHLY, FYNNEI. Trimming shortened V by 2 bases and J by 5 bases, and 10 bases separated the two germline ends. CDR3 sequence reads: CASSEMGGHEQYF. In nucleotides, the CDR3 is TGTGCCAGCAGTGAAATGGGGGGACACGAGCAGTACTTC.

CDR3 DNA: TGTGCCAGCAGTCGCGGACTAGCGGGAGGAGGCACCGGGGAGCTGTTTTTT. Translated, it gives CASSRGLAGGGTGELFF. The rearrangement links TRBV2 to TRBJ2-2; TRBD2 aligns across 14 bases. The length of the CDR3 is 17 residues. In germline, CDR1 is SNHLY, CDR2 FYNNEI. V shed 5 bases, J shed 4 bases, and the junction held 6 bases outside the gene matches. The whole variable domain, remainder taken from reference TRBV2 and TRBJ2-2, is EPEVTQTPSHQVTQMGQEVILRCVPISNHLYFYWYRQILGQKVEFLVSFYNNEISEKSEIFDDQFSVERPDGSNFTLKIRSTKLEDSAMYFCASSRGLAGGGTGELFFGEGSRLTVL.

This chain uses TRBV30 with TRBJ1-5; TRBD1 matches 8 bases. Germline assignment: CDR1 GTSNPN and CDR2 SVGIG (reference sequence). The CDR3 totals 14 residues. V was pared by 3 bases and J by 2 bases, with 3 bases of the junction left unmatched. The CDR3 nucleotides read TGTGCCTGGAGAGGGGGACAGGGCAATCAGCCCCAGCATTTT. It specifies CAWRGGQGNQPQHF.

The chain is built from TRBV20-1 and TRBJ1-2, with D uncertain. CDR3 size: 13 residues. Trimming took 3 bases from V and 4 from J, leaving 12 bases between them. Germline loops: CDR1 DFQATT, CDR2 SNEGSKA (reference sequence). CDR3 sequence: CSARDTVGYGYTF. In DNA form, the CDR3 reads TGCAGTGCTAGGGATACCGTTGGCTATGGCTACACCTTC.